This T cell receptor beta chain stems from a study of blood T cell repertoires in COVID-19. Study at large: Sites across the United States, Italy and Spain contributed samples from acute and convalescent COVID-19. PBMCs, B-cell-depleted T cells, or T cells provided the cDNA or gDNA that made up the material.

Authors' methods: Cell counts per sample came from amplifying reference gene primers. The repertoire was sequenced with immunoSEQ multiplex PCR; TCRdb's copy has only in-frame clones and lacks some. V, J and clone size reflect that table, while D and trimming were determined from the DNA. The data contain about 210,000 clones, about 89% of them singletons. Looked up from germline, CDR1 is LNHDA and CDR2 is SQIVND (reference sequence). CDR3 length: 15 residues. The V end lost 5 bases, the J end lost 2 bases, and 15 bases lay between the germline ends. Sequencing was performed on peripheral blood. This rearrangement joins TRBV19 to TRBJ1-1, with D tentatively TRBD1 (6 bases). The clonotype comes from a woman in her thirties or forties with acute or convalescent COVID-19. The chain's CDR3 is CASSRQTGPNTEAFF. CDR3 bases: TGTGCCAGTAGTCGACAGACAGGACCCAACACTGAAGCTTTCTTT.